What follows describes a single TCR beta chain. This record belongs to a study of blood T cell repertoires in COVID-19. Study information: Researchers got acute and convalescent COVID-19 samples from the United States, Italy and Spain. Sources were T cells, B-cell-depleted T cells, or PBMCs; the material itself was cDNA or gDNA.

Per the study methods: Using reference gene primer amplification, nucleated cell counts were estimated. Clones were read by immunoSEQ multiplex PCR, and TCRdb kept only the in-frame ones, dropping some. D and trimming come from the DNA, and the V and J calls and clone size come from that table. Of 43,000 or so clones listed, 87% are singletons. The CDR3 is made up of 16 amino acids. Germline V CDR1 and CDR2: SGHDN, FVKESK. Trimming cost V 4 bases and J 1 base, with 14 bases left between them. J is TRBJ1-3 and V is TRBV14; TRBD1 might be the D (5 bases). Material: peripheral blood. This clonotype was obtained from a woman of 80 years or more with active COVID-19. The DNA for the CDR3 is TGTGCCAGCAGCCCCGGACCAGGGTGGTCTGGAAACACCATATATTTT. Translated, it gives CASSPGPGWSGNTIYF.